This T cell receptor beta chain appears in the sequencing data of a study of cytomegalovirus exposure and HLA in healthy donors. Study-level information: Researchers previously reported finding 100 million or so unique TCR beta sequences from 170 million or so T cells. Among several hundred genotyped donors, around 81% fell in the Caucasian-associated ancestry cluster. Study-wide points: Productive rates of about 87% or about 30% were seen for most TCR beta V segments in an earlier analysis. Several top significant clusters appeared, in a later analysis, to be linked to common viral pathogens.

Vbeta (60) and Jbeta (13) primers were used in the PCR. This table comes from immunoSEQ multiplex PCR, and its TCRdb copy is limited to in-frame clones, with some not included. This table lists some 51,000 clones. The CDR3 loop spans 16 amino acids. The trim removed 8 bases at V and 5 bases at J, leaving 14 bases unmatched. Germline CDR1 reads MDHEN; CDR2 reads SYDVKM. With respect to this clone: Its antigen remains unidentified.

Sequencing used PBMCs. This receptor was identified in a man between 50 and 59 years old in good health and CMV-seropositive. The chain uses TRBV28 and TRBJ2-7; 11 nucleotides match TRBD2. The CDR3 sequence: CASGFRQTSGNHEQYF. CDR3 bases: TGTGCCAGCGGATTTCGACAGACTAGCGGGAACCACGAGCAGTACTTC.